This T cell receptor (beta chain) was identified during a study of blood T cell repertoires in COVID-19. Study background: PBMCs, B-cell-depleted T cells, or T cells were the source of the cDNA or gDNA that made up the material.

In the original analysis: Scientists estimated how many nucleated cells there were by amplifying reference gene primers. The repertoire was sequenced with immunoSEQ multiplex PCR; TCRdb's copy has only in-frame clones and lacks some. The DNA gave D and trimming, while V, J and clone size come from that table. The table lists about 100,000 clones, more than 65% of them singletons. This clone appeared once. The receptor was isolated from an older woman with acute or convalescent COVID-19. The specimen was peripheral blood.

The CDR3 loop is CASSPPVSQETQYF. The DNA of the CDR3 is TGTGCCAGCTCACCACCCGTCAGTCAAGAGACCCAGTACTTC. J is TRBJ2-5 and V is TRBV18; no clear D gene. This CDR3 spans 14 amino acids. Looked up from germline, CDR1 is KGHSH and CDR2 is LQKENI. V was cut by 0 bases and J by 2 bases, with 7 bases left in between.